The rows below give T cell receptor beta chains drawn from one sample of a study of spatial heterogeneity in lung cancer. TCRdb used MiXCR to reprocess the 5' RACE reads, holding one entry per CDR3 protein. In the table there are some 40,000 distinct CDR3 sequences, about 5.2% of which are singletons. The sequencing here drew on PBMCs, taken at surgery. The origin of the receptors is a female donor with early-stage non-small cell lung cancer. The CDR3 runs from the conserved cysteine through the conserved F or W. Fields, in order: J gene, clone size, D gene, V gene, CDR3 DNA, CDR3 protein. A D gene is named only where the DNA matches it firmly. Clone size, where shown, is once, few, many, or a class for clones that have expanded.

J: TRBJ2-1; size: few; D: TRBD2; V: TRBV28; DNA: TGTGCCAGCAGTTTCGGGCTAGCGGGGAACAATGAGCAGTTCTTC; CDR3: CASSFGLAGNNEQFF
J: TRBJ2-3; size: many; D: .; V: TRBV6-2/TRBV6-3; DNA: TGTGCCAGCCTGACTGCTAGCACAGATACGCAGTATTTT; CDR3: CASLTASTDTQYF
J: TRBJ2-3; size: many; D: TRBD1; V: TRBV5-1; DNA: TGCGCCAGCAGCTTCCCGACGGGACAGGGAGGAGATACGCAGTATTTT; CDR3: CASSFPTGQGGDTQYF
J: TRBJ2-5; size: few; D: TRBD2; V: TRBV9; DNA: TGTGCCAGCAGCGTAGGGAAGACTAGCGGGGTCCAAGAGACCCAGTACTTC; CDR3: CASSVGKTSGVQETQYF
J: TRBJ1-2; size: many; D: .; V: TRBV28; DNA: TGTGCCAGCAGCCCCAACAGACGACAGTATTTCATAGGTGGCTACACCTTC; CDR3: CASSPNRRQYFIGGYTF
J: TRBJ1-3; size: few; D: .; V: TRBV7-8; DNA: TGTGCCAGCAGCTTATGGAGGGGAGAATCTGGAAACACCATATATTTT; CDR3: CASSLWRGESGNTIYF
J: TRBJ1-2; size: many; D: .; V: TRBV10-3; DNA: TGTGCCATCAGTGAGTCCGGGTCCAGCGGGGGCTACACCTTC; CDR3: CAISESGSSGGYTF
J: TRBJ2-3; size: many; D: .; V: TRBV4-1; DNA: TGCGCCAGCAGCCAAGTACCCCCGGGACGAGGGGCAGATACGCAGTATTTT; CDR3: CASSQVPPGRGADTQYF
J: TRBJ1-1; size: .; D: .; V: TRBV5-1; DNA: TGCGCCAGCAGCTTGGAACAGGGCCCCAATTTGGGGAATATACCGAACACTGAAGCTTTCTTT; CDR3: CASSLEQGPNLGNIPNTEAFF
J: TRBJ1-6; size: many; D: .; V: TRBV6-5; DNA: TGTGCCAGCAGGCCAGACGGAGCCAATTCACCCCTCCACTTT; CDR3: CASRPDGANSPLHF
J: TRBJ1-2; size: many; D: .; V: TRBV29-1; DNA: TGCAGCACTAAATTGGGCCAGGGGTACTATGGCTACACCTTC; CDR3: CSTKLGQGYYGYTF
J: TRBJ2-7; size: .; D: .; V: TRBV7-2; DNA: TGTGCCAGCAGCTTAGCCCCCGGGGACCCCCAAAGTGACGAGCAGTACTTC; CDR3: CASSLAPGDPQSDEQYF
J: TRBJ2-5; size: many; D: .; V: TRBV25-1; DNA: TGTGCCAGCAGCGTGAAGGAGACCCAGTACTTC; CDR3: CASSVKETQYF
J: TRBJ2-1; size: many; D: TRBD2; V: TRBV10-2; DNA: TGCGCCAGCACGGGACTAGCGGGGGTGGGTGAGCAGTTCTTC; CDR3: CASTGLAGVGEQFF
J: TRBJ2-7; size: once; D: .; V: TRBV3-1; DNA: TGTGCCAGCAGCCAAGTTTCACTGATCTCCTACGAGCAGTACTTC; CDR3: CASSQVSLISYEQYF
J: TRBJ2-1; size: medium-sized; D: TRBD2; V: TRBV7-9; DNA: TGTGCCAGCAGCTTAGATTGGCGGGGGGCCTACAATGAGCAGTTCTTC; CDR3: CASSLDWRGAYNEQFF
J: TRBJ2-3; size: .; D: TRBD2; V: TRBV7-6; DNA: TGTGCCAGCAGTCCTCGACTAGCGGGGGGGCCATCAGATACGCAGTATTTT; CDR3: CASSPRLAGGPSDTQYF
J: TRBJ2-1; size: many; D: TRBD2; V: TRBV5-5; DNA: TGTGCCAGCAGCTTGGTTCGGGAGGAATTCTTC; CDR3: CASSLVREEFF
J: TRBJ2-1; size: many; D: TRBD1; V: TRBV14; DNA: TGTGCCAGCAGCCGCCGACAGGGTGGCCTTAATAATGAGCAGTTCTTC; CDR3: CASSRRQGGLNNEQFF